Reported below is one T cell receptor (beta chain). The antigen remains undetermined. Measured with immunoSEQ multiplex PCR; TCRdb has only the in-frame clones, and not every one. The repertoire holds about 130,000 clones, with roughly 85% as singletons. With V trimmed by 4 bases and J by 4 bases, 16 bases remained unmatched. Germline lookup yields CDR1 WNHNN and CDR2 SYGVQD (reference sequence). This CDR3 has 19 residues. The sample originates from a study of radiation and T cells in renal cell carcinoma. Broader study findings: In blood, top tumor clones expanded by 2 weeks, shrinking by 4. Without pretreatment biopsies, baseline tumor clonotype presence was undetermined.

Time point of the sample: baseline pretreatment blood. Treatment of the sample: 15 Gy SBRT to primary tumor, nephrectomy 4 weeks later. The tumor was a clear cell renal cell carcinoma. This TCR was recovered from a woman in her sixties or seventies with renal cell carcinoma. Sequencing was performed on blood, taken from a patient whose treatment included radiotherapy and nephrectomy. The chain has TRBV10-1 and TRBJ2-1; 10 bases fit TRBD2. The CDR3 is CASSAPGASGSPLYNEQFF. The CDR3 nucleotides are TGCGCCAGCAGTGCCCCCGGGGCTAGCGGGAGCCCACTGTACAATGAGCAGTTCTTC.